One T cell receptor beta chain is described in this entry. As yet, its antigen is unknown. The data belong to a study of graft-versus-host responses after intestinal transplantation. V lost 5 bases and J 4 bases, leaving 13 bases between the germline ends. Germline V gene lookup returns CDR1 MNHNS and CDR2 SASEGT. The CDR3 has 14 amino acids. Study-level points and caveats: GvH clones appeared in recipient marrow, some first in ileum or blood. Graft-donor T cell macrochimerism in patients accompanied high graft-versus-host to host-versus-graft clonal ratios in allografts.

Repertoires were generated with immunoSEQ multiplex PCR, while TCRdb's copy carries only in-frame clones and drops some. The top ten hold about 0.5% of the sample, which has fewer than 30,000 clones, 85% to 95% seen once. This clonotype was sampled from a human patient who received an intestinal transplant, so some T cells may come from the graft donor. The rearrangement uses TRBV6-1 and TRBJ2-3; D is unclear. The sequences come from PBMCs, collected 18 days after transplant. CDR3 amino acids: CASSQDEVADTQYF. The CDR3 DNA reads TGTGCCAGCAGTCAGGATGAGGTCGCAGATACGCAGTATTTT.